The rows below give T cell receptor beta chains drawn from one sample of a study of patients and donors after allogeneic stem cell transplantation. In TCRdb, the RT-PCR reads were re-called with MiXCR into one record per CDR3 protein. Altogether roughly 960,000 distinct CDR3 sequences are present, more than 15% being singletons, with the ten largest covering around 6%. The sample consisted of blood, either unsorted or a sorted T cell fraction (not recorded which). The receptors stem from a human donor who was either an allogeneic HSCT recipient or a stem cell or donor lymphocyte infusion donor (not recorded which). It is not recorded whose cells these are; they may come from a transplant donor. Each CDR3 is given with its conserved first and last residue. Fields, in order: J gene, clone size, D gene, V gene, CDR3 protein, CDR3 DNA. A D gene is named only where the DNA matches it firmly. Clone size is shown for a subset of rows, as once, few, many or a class of expanded clone.

J gene: TRBJ2-7
clone size: .
D gene: TRBD1
V gene: TRBV12-3/TRBV12-4
CDR3 protein: CASSKGQGANEQYF
CDR3 DNA: TGTGCCAGCAGTAAGGGACAGGGGGCGAACGAGCAGTACTTC

J gene: TRBJ1-2
clone size: .
D gene: .
V gene: TRBV4-2
CDR3 protein: CASSQDAMISSSGGNYGYTF
CDR3 DNA: TGTGCCAGCAGCCAAGATGCAATGATTAGTTCTTCGGGGGGTAACTATGGCTACACCTTC

J gene: TRBJ2-1
clone size: few
D gene: .
V gene: TRBV12-3/TRBV12-4
CDR3 protein: CASSSPGGRSYNEQFF
CDR3 DNA: TGTGCCAGCAGTTCGCCGGGGGGCCGCTCCTACAATGAGCAGTTCTTC

J gene: TRBJ2-4
clone size: .
D gene: .
V gene: TRBV7-2
CDR3 protein: CASTGSKNIQYF
CDR3 DNA: TGTGCCAGCACGGGGAGCAAAAACATTCAGTACTTC

J gene: TRBJ2-4
clone size: .
D gene: TRBD1
V gene: TRBV29-1
CDR3 protein: CSVEGRRDRGLGKNIQYF
CDR3 DNA: TGCAGCGTTGAAGGCCGTCGGGACAGGGGGCTGGGGAAAAACATTCAGTACTTC

J gene: TRBJ2-1
clone size: .
D gene: TRBD1
V gene: TRBV6-5
CDR3 protein: CASSYWLRDRGGGEQFF
CDR3 DNA: TGTGCCAGCAGTTACTGGCTTCGGGACAGGGGAGGGGGTGAGCAGTTCTTC

J gene: TRBJ2-2
clone size: .
D gene: .
V gene: TRBV6-1
CDR3 protein: CASSRLRGNKGGEPFF
CDR3 DNA: TGTGCCAGCAGCCGGTTGAGGGGCAATAAGGGCGGGGAGCCGTTTTTT

J gene: TRBJ1-4
clone size: .
D gene: TRBD1
V gene: TRBV5-6
CDR3 protein: CASSFGTGHVEKLFF
CDR3 DNA: TGTGCCAGCAGCTTCGGGACAGGGCATGTTGAAAAACTGTTTTTT

J gene: TRBJ1-4
clone size: .
D gene: .
V gene: TRBV5-1
CDR3 protein: CASSLDGTSNEKLFF
CDR3 DNA: TGCGCCAGCAGCTTGGACGGGACCAGTAATGAAAAACTGTTTTTT

J gene: TRBJ2-7
clone size: .
D gene: .
V gene: TRBV20-1
CDR3 protein: CSARWGNYEQYF
CDR3 DNA: TGCAGTGCTAGGTGGGGGAACTACGAGCAGTACTTC

J gene: TRBJ2-4
clone size: .
D gene: TRBD1
V gene: TRBV4-2
CDR3 protein: CASSSRQGKSKNIQYF
CDR3 DNA: TGTGCCAGCAGCTCTCGACAGGGGAAGTCCAAAAACATTCAGTACTTC

J gene: TRBJ2-1
clone size: .
D gene: .
V gene: TRBV18
CDR3 protein: CASSPQLQDNEQFF
CDR3 DNA: TGTGCCAGCTCACCACAGCTCCAGGACAATGAGCAGTTCTTC

J gene: TRBJ2-5
clone size: .
D gene: .
V gene: TRBV18
CDR3 protein: CASSPSVETQYF
CDR3 DNA: TGTGCCAGCTCACCATCCGTTGAGACCCAGTACTTC

J gene: TRBJ1-1
clone size: many
D gene: TRBD1
V gene: TRBV4-3
CDR3 protein: CASSQGGTDTEAFF
CDR3 DNA: TGCGCCAGCAGCCAGGGTGGGACAGACACTGAAGCTTTCTTT